The 16 T cell receptor beta chains presented below share a single source sample, sequenced in a study of blood T cells in healthy people across ages. The authors ran a second PCR of about 6 to 11 cycles using a sample-barcoded 5' primer and a J-beta primer mix. In TCRdb, the 5' RACE reads were re-called with MiXCR into one record per CDR3 protein. The data show 600,000 to 900,000 distinct CDR3 sequences, under 30% seen once. A further study also used this sample, focusing on T cells of mothers and their children.

The sequenced material came from blood. These TCRs come from a boy under 18 in good health.

This clonotype was counted a few times. The chain uses TRBV3-1 and TRBJ2-7; 7 bases are shared with TRBD1. Germline-derived CDR1 and CDR2 are LGHDT and YNNKEL (reference sequence). This CDR3 has 14 residues. Losses at the gene ends were 5 bases for V and 2 bases for J; bases not matched to a gene: 6. The CDR3 spells CASSSTGQAYEQYF. CDR3 nucleotides: TGTGCCAGCAGCTCGACTGGACAGGCCTACGAGCAGTACTTC.

This clonotype has a handful of counts. The rearrangement links TRBV12-5 to TRBJ2-7, with a tentative D call TRBD2 (6 bases). The DNA end favors TRBJ2-5, so the J call may be wrong. Germline V gives CDR1 LGHNT, CDR2 FRNRAP. The CDR3 has 16 amino acids. The CDR3 reads CASGLLPRGGQETQYF. CDR3 DNA: TGTGCTAGTGGTTTGCTCCCCCGGGGAGGACAAGAGACCCAGTACTTC.

This clonotype was found a few times. This chain connects TRBV7-9 to TRBJ2-7; D not resolved. Deletions cut 4 bases from V and 6 bases from J, with 10 bases between. The length of the CDR3 is 12 residues. Looked up from germline, CDR1 is SEHNR and CDR2 is FQNEAQ (reference sequence). The CDR3 DNA is TGTGCCAGCAGCTCGTTTTCCCCCGAGCAGTACTTC. Residues: CASSSFSPEQYF. The full variable domain, completed using reference TRBV7-9 and TRBJ2-7, is DTGVSQNPRHKITKRGQNVTFRCDPISEHNRLYWYRQTLGQGPEFLTYFQNEAQLEKSRLLSDRFSAERPKGSFSTLEIQRTEQGDSAMYLCASSSFSPEQYFGPGTRLTVT.

Comments on this clonotype: A much larger clone differs from this one at a single base, so this may be a read error. The chain joins TRBV29-1 to TRBJ1-4; D is unresolved. Germline CDR1 reads SQVTM; CDR2 reads ANQGSEA. This CDR3 comprises 15 residues. For the CDR3, the DNA is TGCAGCGTCGGGTTACACGGACGGATCAATGAAAAACCGTTTTTT. Translation: CSVGLHGRINEKPFF.

The chain links TRBV5-1 to TRBJ2-3; 7 bases fit TRBD1. Germline CDR1 reads SGHRS; CDR2 reads YFSETQ. J lost 0 bases, V lost 2 bases, and 6 bases had no gene match. The CDR3 totals 16 residues. This chain's CDR3 is CASSLTGTESTDTQYF. CDR3 nucleotide sequence: TGCGCCAGCAGCTTAACGGGGACAGAAAGCACAGATACGCAGTATTTT.

This clonotype turned up a few times. The chain has TRBV14 and TRBJ2-1, with a possible D match to TRBD2 (5 bases). V gave up 4 bases and J gave up 6 bases, with 10 bases separating them. Per germline, CDR1 SGHDN and CDR2 FVKESK. This CDR3 region has 13 residues. The CDR3 is CASSPGILNEQFF. As DNA, the CDR3 is TGTGCCAGCAGCCCCGGGATACTCAATGAGCAGTTCTTC. Looking up the rest from reference TRBV14 and TRBJ2-1 gives the full variable domain: EAGVTQFPSHSVIEKGQTVTLRCDPISGHDNLYWYRRVMGKEIKFLLHFVKESKQDESGMPNNRFLAERTGGTYSTLKVQPAELEDSGVYFCASSPGILNEQFFGPGTRLTVL.

There are a few counts of this clonotype. This sequence joins TRBV13 and TRBJ1-6; the match to TRBD1 covers 12 bases. With V trimmed by 0 bases and J by 8 bases, 5 bases remained unmatched. CDR3 length: 17 amino acids. Germline V lookup: CDR1 PRHDT, CDR2 FYEKMQ (reference sequence). The CDR3 coding sequence is TGTGCCAGCAGCTTAGGATCCGGGACAGGGGGCCATTCACCCCTCCACTTT. Amino acid sequence: CASSLGSGTGGHSPLHF. Drawing the rest from reference TRBV13 and TRBJ1-6, the complete variable domain is AAGVIQSPRHLIKEKRETATLKCYPIPRHDTVYWYQQGPGQDPQFLISFYEKMQSDKGSIPDRFSAQQFSDYHSELNMSSLELGDSALYFCASSLGSGTGGHSPLHFGNGTRLTVT.

The chain combines TRBV5-1 with TRBJ2-1; D might be TRBD1 (5 bases). Trimming cost V 4 bases and J 0 bases, with 14 bases left between them. This CDR3 is 16 amino acids long. CDR1 and CDR2 (germline): SGHRS, YFSETQ. The CDR3 here is CASSRKRQCSYNEQFF. In DNA, the CDR3 is TGCGCCAGCAGCCGAAAGAGACAGTGCTCCTACAATGAGCAGTTCTTC.

The CDR3 DNA reads as TGTGCCAGCAGGGTAAAGGCCGGGGAGCTGTTTTTT. It translates to CASRVKAGELFF. This rearrangement joins TRBV2 to TRBJ2-2; D unresolved. The germline gives CDR1 SNHLY, CDR2 FYNNEI. The CDR3 contains 12 residues. V dropped 6 bases and J dropped 6 bases, with 8 bases sitting between them.

This clonotype was detected many times. The chain recombines TRBV28 with TRBJ2-7, with D unresolved. This CDR3 spans 11 amino acids. Germline values: CDR1 MDHEN, CDR2 SYDVKM. Trimming cost V 6 bases and J 2 bases, with 5 bases left between them. The CDR3 region is CASSLTYEQYF. The CDR3 nucleotides are TGTGCCAGCAGCTTAACCTACGAGCAGTACTTC.

This chain joins TRBV7-6 and TRBJ2-1, with TRBD1 as a possible D gene (6 bases). The CDR3 sequence is 15 residues long. Trimming removed 4 bases from V and 10 bases from J, with 20 bases in between. CDR1 is SGHVS and CDR2 is FNYEAQ in the germline V gene. The CDR3 coding sequence is TGTGCCAGCAGCTCCAGTAGACAGGCCCCAGGGGAGCAGTTCTTC. Translated: CASSSSRQAPGEQFF. The variable domain in full, with the rest retrieved from reference TRBV7-6 and TRBJ2-1, is GAGVSQSPRYKVTKRGQDVALRCDPISGHVSLYWYRQALGQGPEFLTYFNYEAQQDKSGLPNDRFSAERPEGSISTLTIQRTEQRDSAMYRCASSSSRQAPGEQFFGPGTRLTVL.

V is TRBV4-2 and J is TRBJ2-6; tentatively, D is TRBD1 (6 bases). The CDR3 spans 19 residues. With 4 bases removed from V and 0 bases from J, the gap between germline ends came to 19 bases. Germline-derived CDR1 and CDR2 are LGHNA and YNFKEQ. The CDR3 DNA follows: TGTGCCAGCAGCCCCCAGGGGCAGTCAGGGTACTCTGGGGCCAACGTCCTGACTTTC. Its protein is CASSPQGQSGYSGANVLTF.

This clonotype has just a few counts. The genes are TRBV3-1 and TRBJ2-1; D remains ambiguous. Near its end, the DNA agrees better with TRBJ2-7, so the J call may be wrong. There are 15 residues in the CDR3. CDR1 is LGHDT and CDR2 is YNNKEL in the germline V gene (reference sequence). CDR3 DNA sequence: TGTGCCAGCAGCCAATTGGCAGGAAACTCCTACGAGCAGTACTTC. Amino acid sequence: CASSQLAGNSYEQYF.

This clonotype was seen only once. The chain recombines TRBV5-1 with TRBJ1-3; no definite D call. The CDR3 spans 15 residues. V was clipped by 4 bases and J by 2 bases, with 13 bases between them. CDR1 is SGHRS, CDR2 YFSETQ, per germline. In DNA form, the CDR3 reads TGCGCCAGCAGCCCGAGGGTTGAACCTGGAAACACCATATATTTT. This gives the protein CASSPRVEPGNTIYF. Based on the CDR3 plus reference TRBV5-1 and TRBJ1-3, the full variable domain is KAGVTQTPRYLIKTRGQQVTLSCSPISGHRSVSWYQQTPGQGLQFLFEYFSETQRNKGNFPGRFSGRQFSNSRSEMNVSTLELGDSALYLCASSPRVEPGNTIYFGEGSWLTVV.

This chain uses TRBV20-1 with TRBJ1-5; 7 positions match TRBD1. CDR3 size: 13 residues. Germline V lookup: CDR1 DFQATT, CDR2 SNEGSKA (reference sequence). V trimming: 4 bases; J trimming: 4 bases; junction bases outside the gene matches: 4. CDR3 sequence (DNA): TGCAGTGCTATGACAGGGTGGAATCAGCCCCAGCATTTT. The encoded protein is CSAMTGWNQPQHF.

A word on this clonotype: At one end, the junction sequence differs from germline, possibly due to a read error. DNA of the CDR3: TGCGCCAGCAGCTTGGGAGGGGGCACCATCATTGGCTATGGCTACACCTTT. It yields the protein CASSLGGGTIIGYGYTF. The V gene is TRBV5-1, the J gene TRBJ1-2; 7 nucleotides line up with TRBD1. Germline loops: CDR1 SGHRS, CDR2 YFSETQ. The CDR3 covers 17 residues.